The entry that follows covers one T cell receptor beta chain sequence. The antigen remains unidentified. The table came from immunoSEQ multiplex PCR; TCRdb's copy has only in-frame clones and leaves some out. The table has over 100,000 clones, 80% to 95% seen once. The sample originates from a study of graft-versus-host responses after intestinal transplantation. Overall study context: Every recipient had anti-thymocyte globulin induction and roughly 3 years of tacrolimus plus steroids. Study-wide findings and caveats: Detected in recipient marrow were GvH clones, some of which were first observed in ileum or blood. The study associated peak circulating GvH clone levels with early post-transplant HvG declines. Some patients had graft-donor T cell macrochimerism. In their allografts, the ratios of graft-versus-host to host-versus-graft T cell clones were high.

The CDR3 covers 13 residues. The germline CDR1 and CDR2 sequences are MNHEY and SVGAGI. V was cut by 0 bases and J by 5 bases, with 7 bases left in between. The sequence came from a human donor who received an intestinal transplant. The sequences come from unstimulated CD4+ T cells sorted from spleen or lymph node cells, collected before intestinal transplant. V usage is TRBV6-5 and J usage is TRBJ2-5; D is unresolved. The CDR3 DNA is TGTGCCAGCAGTTACTCTGATTGGGAGACCCAGTACTTC. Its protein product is CASSYSDWETQYF.